This T cell receptor beta chain was obtained from a study of shared clonotypes between healthy human individuals. Study summary: The study used three CD4 naive, three CD4 memory, two CD8 naive and one CD8 memory plate per donor. Study-level points and caveats: Clonotypes that were shared across a few donors made up around 5% of naive CD4 clonotypes.

The germline V and J ends were trimmed by 3 bases and 0 bases, with 12 bases remaining between them. Germline-derived CDR1 and CDR2 are SGHAT and FQDESV (reference sequence). This CDR3 comprises 16 residues. Only in-frame clones appear in the TCRdb table, and some are missing; sequencing was by immunoSEQ multiplex PCR. The sample has millions of clones, about 93% seen once. Regarding this clone: No antigen is known for it.

Only CD45RO-negative cells positively selected for CCR7 counted as naive CD8 cells, so terminally differentiated effector memory CD45RA+ cells were excluded. The V gene is TRBV11-1, the J gene TRBJ2-1, with D tentatively TRBD2 (6 bases). Sequencing was done on a sample of naive CD8+ T cells from PBMCs. This sequence originates from a man in his late teens or twenties in good health. Some clones in this sample may be carry-over from other donors' samples. CDR3 DNA sequence: TGTGCCAGCAGCTTTATGGCCGGGAGCTCCTACAATGAGCAGTTCTTC. Residues: CASSFMAGSSYNEQFF.